A single T cell receptor (beta chain) is shown here with its context. The assay was immunoSEQ multiplex PCR, and TCRdb's table has in-frame clones only and misses some. The table records around 290,000 clones, 88% of them present only once. This sample is drawn from a study of blood T cell repertoires in COVID-19. Overall study: PBMCs, B-cell-depleted T cells, or T cells provided the cDNA or gDNA that made up the material.

Germline V gives CDR1 MNHEY, CDR2 SVGAGI. The CDR3 length is 14 residues. After removal of 5 bases from V and 13 bases from J, the junction contained 9 bases not matched to a gene. Sequenced material: PBMCs or T cells enriched from blood (not recorded which). This rearrangement joins TRBV6-5 to TRBJ1-6; 9 bases match TRBD1. This sequence originates from a woman in her thirties who had recovered from COVID-19. Here the CDR3 reads CASSIGQGSSPLHF. In DNA form, the CDR3 reads TGTGCCAGCAGTATAGGACAGGGGAGTTCGCCCCTCCACTTT.